This is a list of T cell receptor beta chains from one sample in a study of T-cell memory formation after mild COVID-19. TCRdb used MiXCR to reprocess the 5' RACE reads, holding one entry per CDR3 protein. Of 350,000 to 500,000 distinct CDR3 sequences in the sample, more than 20% are singletons; the top ten hold around 12%. The specimen was PBMCs or a T cell subset sorted from them (not recorded which). The receptor source for this set is an adult woman who had mild COVID-19 (a few samples of this study predate the infection). Cell type and time point are not known. CDR3s include the opening cysteine and the closing phenylalanine or tryptophan. A D gene is named only where the DNA matches it firmly. A clone size is listed for some rows: how often the clone was seen (once, few, many), or a class if it is expanded.

NA | few | TRBJ1-2 | TRBV7-9 | TGTGCCAGCGTTGGCAGACTGTTTTATGGCTACACCTTC | CASVGRLFYGYTF
NA | NA | TRBJ1-6 | TRBV30 | TGTGCCTGGAGTGGAGGCTTTGGAAATTCACCCCTCCACTTT | CAWSGGFGNSPLHF
TRBD1 | NA | TRBJ2-5 | TRBV6-5 | TGTGCCAGACTCCAAGAACGATCCGGACAGGGGACACAAGAGACCCAGTACTTC | CARLQERSGQGTQETQYF
NA | few | TRBJ2-4 | TRBV6-4 | TGTGCCAGCAGTGAGGCCCCGGGGAACATTCAGTACTTC | CASSEAPGNIQYF
NA | medium-sized | TRBJ2-5 | TRBV5-1 | TGCGCCAGCAGCTTTAGGGCTGAAGAGACCCAGTACTTC | CASSFRAEETQYF
TRBD2 | few | TRBJ2-1 | TRBV14 | TGTGCCAGCAGCCAAATAAGGCTGGGGGTAGCGGGGATGAATAACAATGAGCAGTTCTTC | CASSQIRLGVAGMNNNEQFF
TRBD1 | NA | TRBJ2-7 | TRBV15 | TGTGCCACCAGCAGGACAGGGGGAGAGCAGTACTTC | CATSRTGGEQYF
TRBD1 | NA | TRBJ2-3 | TRBV9 | TGTGCCAGCAGCGTGGGACAGGGGACCACAGATACGCAGTATTTT | CASSVGQGTTDTQYF
TRBD1 | NA | TRBJ2-2 | TRBV29-1 | TGCAGCGCCGAAAGGGACAGGGGGCCGGGGGAGCTGTTTTTT | CSAERDRGPGELFF
NA | few | TRBJ2-7 | TRBV27 | TGTGCCAGCAGTTCGCCTGCAACGGGGTACGAGCAGTACTTC | CASSSPATGYEQYF
TRBD1 | NA | TRBJ1-3 | TRBV7-9 | TGTGCCAGCAGCCACAGGGGGATCGGTCCACGAAACACCATATATTTT | CASSHRGIGPRNTIYF
TRBD1 | few | TRBJ2-3 | TRBV18 | TGTGCCAGCTCAGCCGCGGGACAGGGAACAGATACGCAGTATTTT | CASSAAGQGTDTQYF
TRBD2 | NA | TRBJ2-1 | TRBV7-8 | TGTGCCAGCAGCCCTCGACTGGGAGGGCGGGAGCCGCCGTTCTTC | CASSPRLGGREPPFF
NA | NA | TRBJ2-7 | TRBV6-2/TRBV6-3 | TGTGCCAGCAGTTTCGGACTCAGCTCCTACGAGCAGTACTTC | CASSFGLSSYEQYF
TRBD2 | few | TRBJ2-5 | TRBV18 | TGTGCCAGCTCACCACCGACGGGGGGATTCGAGACCCAGTACTTC | CASSPPTGGFETQYF